The 14 T cell receptor beta chains below were found in one sample sequenced in a study of shared clonotypes between healthy human individuals. Assay used: immunoSEQ multiplex PCR; TCRdb lists only in-frame clones, some missing. This table holds approximately 2,000,000 clones, under 95% found once. Material for sequencing was naive CD4+ T cells from PBMCs. As to subset: CD45RA+ positively selected. These receptors all stem from a young man in good health. Some clones in this sample may be carry-over from other donors' samples.

The chain combines TRBV6-5 with TRBJ2-7, with 7 bases aligning to TRBD1. CDR1 is MNHEY, CDR2 SVGAGI, per germline. The CDR3 has 14 residues. The J segment lost 1 base and the V segment lost 4 bases, leaving 4 bases of the junction unmatched. The CDR3 nucleotides read TGTGCCAGCAGTTCGGGACAGCTGTCCTACGAGCAGTACTTC. Translating it yields CASSSGQLSYEQYF.

The J gene is TRBJ1-5, the V gene TRBV4-1, with TRBD1 matching 7 bases. CDR1 is MGHRA, CDR2 YSYEKL, per germline. The CDR3 runs 16 residues. J gave up 4 bases and V 3 bases, and 9 bases lay outside the gene matches. In DNA, the CDR3 is TGCGCCAGCAGCCATGTACGACAGGGAGCTAATCAGCCCCAGCATTTT. Its protein product is CASSHVRQGANQPQHF.

V is TRBV5-1 and J is TRBJ2-1; the match to TRBD2 covers 8 bases. CDR1 is SGHRS and CDR2 is YFSETQ in the germline V gene. J was trimmed by 8 bases and V by 6 bases; bases with no gene match: 10. The CDR3 runs 14 residues. CDR3 protein: CASTGVAGNYEQFF. In nucleotides, the CDR3 is TGCGCCAGCACTGGGGTAGCGGGAAACTATGAGCAGTTCTTC.

This chain connects TRBV5-1 to TRBJ2-3, with 10 bases aligning to TRBD2. V dropped 6 bases and J dropped 6; count of bases not matched to a gene: 10. CDR1 and CDR2 (germline): SGHRS, YFSETQ. CDR3 size: 15 residues. The CDR3 sequence is CASKRLAGASDTQYF. In DNA form, the CDR3 reads TGCGCCAGCAAACGTCTAGCGGGAGCCTCCGATACGCAGTATTTT.

The J gene is TRBJ1-5, the V gene TRBV7-2; tentatively, D is TRBD1 (5 bases). Looked up from germline, CDR1 is SGHTA and CDR2 is FQGNSA. The germline V and J ends were trimmed by 1 base and 7 bases, with 23 bases remaining between them. The CDR3 runs to 18 residues. The CDR3 protein is CASSLESGGAKRGQPQHF. CDR3 bases: TGTGCCAGCAGCTTAGAATCGGGGGGAGCGAAGCGAGGGCAGCCCCAGCATTTT.

The chain carries TRBV15 and TRBJ1-4, with a possible D match to TRBD1 (6 bases). Per germline, CDR1 LNHNV and CDR2 YYDKDF (reference sequence). V gave up 2 bases and J gave up 0 bases, with 13 bases separating them. The CDR3 covers 17 residues. CDR3 coding DNA: TGTGCCACCAGCAGACCCGGGGGGGCCTCAACTAATGAAAAACTGTTTTTT. Translating gives CATSRPGGASTNEKLFF.

The V and J genes are TRBV27 and TRBJ2-7; 8 nucleotides align to TRBD2. This CDR3 is 14 amino acids long. Germline values: CDR1 MNHEY, CDR2 SMNVEV (reference sequence). V trimming: 8 bases; J trimming: 4 bases; junction bases outside the gene matches: 10. CDR3 amino acids: CASRSGLAAYEQYF. The CDR3 coding sequence is TGTGCCAGCCGATCCGGACTAGCAGCATACGAGCAGTACTTC.

The chain carries TRBV27 and TRBJ2-7; 10 nucleotides align to TRBD2. The CDR3 length is 15 residues. Germline V gene sequence: CDR1 MNHEY, CDR2 SMNVEV (reference sequence). With 4 bases clipped from V and 2 bases from J, the junction kept 5 bases outside the gene matches. CDR3 loop: CASSSSSGSPYEQYF. Here the CDR3 DNA reads TGTGCCAGCAGTTCGTCTAGCGGGAGCCCCTACGAGCAGTACTTC.

This clone is a singleton in its sample. The rearrangement uses TRBV25-1 and TRBJ1-5, with D possibly being TRBD1 (5 bases). Trimming took off 3 bases at V and 5 bases at J, with 14 bases between the two ends. The length of the CDR3 is 15 residues. Germline CDR1 MGHDK, CDR2 SYGVNS. The CDR3 here is CASSEEGAGDQPQHF. The CDR3 DNA is TGTGCCAGCAGTGAGGAAGGGGCTGGGGATCAGCCCCAGCATTTT.

The chain joins TRBV19 to TRBJ2-2, with D possibly being TRBD2 (7 bases). The CDR3 covers 18 residues. Germline loops: CDR1 LNHDA, CDR2 SQIVND (reference sequence). V was pared by 7 bases and J by 0 bases, with 21 bases between. In nucleotides, the CDR3 is TGTGCCAGTAAGCGGGACATCCGCTCCCCGTCGAACACCGGGGAGCTGTTTTTT. It specifies CASKRDIRSPSNTGELFF.

V and J are TRBV5-1 and TRBJ2-7; tentatively, D is TRBD1 (5 bases). V was clipped by 3 bases and J by 4 bases, with 11 bases between them. Germline CDR1 is SGHRS and CDR2 is YFSETQ. This CDR3 has 13 residues. The CDR3 DNA reads TGCGCCAGCAGCTCACAGGCCCCTTACGAGCAGTACTTC. It codes for CASSSQAPYEQYF.

The chain combines TRBV7-9 with TRBJ2-6; TRBD2 agrees at 7 bases. Germline V gene data show CDR1 as SEHNR and CDR2 as FQNEAQ (reference sequence). The CDR3 runs to 17 residues. The V and J ends lost 3 bases and 0 bases, in that order; junction bases with no gene match: 5. CDR3 residues: CASSLREGLSGANVLTF. The CDR3 DNA is TGTGCCAGCAGCTTGAGGGAGGGACTCTCTGGGGCCAACGTCCTGACTTTC.

The CDR3 loop is CASSTQRGNTGELFF. CDR3 bases: TGTGCCAGTAGTACGCAGCGGGGGAACACCGGGGAGCTGTTTTTT. The rearrangement uses TRBV19 and TRBJ2-2; 7 nucleotides line up with TRBD2. Trimming cost V 4 bases and J 1 base; bases outside gene matches: 3. Germline V gives CDR1 LNHDA, CDR2 SQIVND (reference sequence). This CDR3 has 15 residues.

The chain links TRBV7-2 to TRBJ1-5; D gene unclear. CDR1 and CDR2 (germline): SGHTA, FQGNSA. The CDR3 is 15 residues long. V gave up 0 bases and J gave up 4 bases, with 10 bases separating them. The CDR3 coding sequence is TGTGCCAGCAGCTTAGCCCCAAATCCTAATCAGCCCCAGCATTTT. It yields the protein CASSLAPNPNQPQHF.